This T cell receptor beta chain was captured by sequencing in a study of cytomegalovirus exposure and HLA in healthy donors (dated by TCRdb to between 2016 and 2019). Turning to the overall study: According to a later analysis, one platform produced both the 110 or so validation repertoires and the 550 to 800 repertoires of the first cohort. The study aimed to test whether signatures of past pathogen exposure could be identified by cataloging public T cell receptors. Besides the first cohort of hundreds of subjects, a separate validation cohort made up of 120 different subjects was used. To predict cytomegalovirus infection status, the study brought together high-throughput TCR immunosequencing, statistical association of individual TCRs with disease status, and machine learning.

To prepare the library, the immunoSEQ multiplex PCR assay was applied. The study's own analysis went as follows. A statistical classification framework was built to diagnose cytomegalovirus status from the catalog of TCR beta chain sequences. In TCRdb, the immuneACCESS table is reduced to in-frame sequences with V and J assigned. These tables do not hold every clone; where another copy was compared, an unresolved V gene accounts for under half, and the others remain unexplained. The V and J calls and clone size were taken over from that table, and D and trimming were inferred from the DNA. The sample data list 100,000 to 150,000 clones, and around 96% of these were observed just once. Jointly, the top ten make up less than 2% of the sample. Broad study findings and their caveats: A later analysis lacked HLA typing for the validation cohort, so it scored co-occurrence in that cohort across all 110 or so repertoires. Most TCR sequences were seen in very few donors, while some public TCRs were found in many individuals. According to the authors, the approach could potentially be generalized to other disease states and immunological phenotypes. A total of 150 or so TCR beta chains were listed by the study as associated with cytomegalovirus. Three of the identified cytomegalovirus-associated TCR beta chains were confirmed in vitro to be specific for cytomegalovirus antigens. The classifier was reported to diagnose cytomegalovirus status with high specificity and sensitivity in both the original cohort and the validation cohort. Subsequent analysis determined that TCRs grouped into clusters in the first cohort also showed a tendency toward co-occurrence across the roughly 110 validation repertoires, and 85% to 95% of cluster scores exceeded 0.

From a lookup of the germline V gene (reference sequence), CDR1 and CDR2 are MNHEY and SMNVEV. From its cysteine to its phenylalanine, the CDR3 spans 15 amino acids. Just CDR3 DNA is preserved here, 45 bases in frame from base 1. After removal of 3 bases from V and 2 bases from J, the junction retains 5 bases not matched to a gene. Concerning this clone itself: Its binding antigen is unknown. Base qualities are not recorded, but no much larger clone differs from it by a single base.

Separate from the roughly 650-subject first cohort, the validation cohort of roughly 120 subjects was the group to which the donors belonged. The rearranged chain carries TRBV27 and TRBJ2-7; 9 junctional bases match TRBD2. Specimen: PBMCs. The TCR sequence derives from a man between 18 and 35 years old in good health and CMV-seronegative. In nucleotides, the sequence is TGTGCCAGCAGTTTTTGGGCTAGCGGGGCCTACGAGCAGTACTTC. Translated, this is CASSFWASGAYEQYF.